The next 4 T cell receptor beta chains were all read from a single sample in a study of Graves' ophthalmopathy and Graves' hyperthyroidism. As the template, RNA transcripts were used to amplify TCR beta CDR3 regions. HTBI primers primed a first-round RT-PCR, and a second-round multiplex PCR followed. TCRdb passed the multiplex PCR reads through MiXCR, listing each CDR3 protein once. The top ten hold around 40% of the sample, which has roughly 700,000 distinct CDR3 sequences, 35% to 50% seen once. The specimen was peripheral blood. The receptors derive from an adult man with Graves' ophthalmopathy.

As DNA, the CDR3 is TGTGCCAGCAGCTCAATAGGGACAGGGGGCTCCTACGAGCAGTACTTC. It yields the protein CASSSIGTGGSYEQYF. The chain is built from TRBV6-5 and TRBJ2-7; TRBD1 matches 11 bases. In germline, CDR1 is MNHEY, CDR2 SVGAGI. V was pared by 6 bases and J by 0 bases, with 7 bases of the junction left unmatched. The CDR3 length is 16 residues.

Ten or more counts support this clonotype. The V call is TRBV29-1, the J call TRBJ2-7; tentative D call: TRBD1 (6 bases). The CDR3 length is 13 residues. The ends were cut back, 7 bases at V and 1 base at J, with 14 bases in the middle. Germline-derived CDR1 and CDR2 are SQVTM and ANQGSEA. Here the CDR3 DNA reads TGCAGCGCCTTAACAGGGTTTTCCTACGAGCAGTACTTC. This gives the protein CSALTGFSYEQYF.

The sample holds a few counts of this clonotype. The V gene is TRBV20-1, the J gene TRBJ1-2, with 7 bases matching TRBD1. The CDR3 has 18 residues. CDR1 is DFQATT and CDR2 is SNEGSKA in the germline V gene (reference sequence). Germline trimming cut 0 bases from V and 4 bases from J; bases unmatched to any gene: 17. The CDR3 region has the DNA TGCAGTGCTAGAGATTCTGAGGGGGCAATCCCTTCTTCCTATGGCTACACCTTC. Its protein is CSARDSEGAIPSSYGYTF.

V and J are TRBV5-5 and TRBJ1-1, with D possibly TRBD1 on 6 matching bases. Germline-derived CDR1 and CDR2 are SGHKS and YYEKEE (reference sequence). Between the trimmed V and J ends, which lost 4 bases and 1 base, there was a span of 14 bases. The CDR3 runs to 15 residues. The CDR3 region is CASSIPGQPNTEAFF. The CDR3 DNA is TGTGCCAGCAGCATTCCGGGACAACCGAACACTGAAGCTTTCTTT.